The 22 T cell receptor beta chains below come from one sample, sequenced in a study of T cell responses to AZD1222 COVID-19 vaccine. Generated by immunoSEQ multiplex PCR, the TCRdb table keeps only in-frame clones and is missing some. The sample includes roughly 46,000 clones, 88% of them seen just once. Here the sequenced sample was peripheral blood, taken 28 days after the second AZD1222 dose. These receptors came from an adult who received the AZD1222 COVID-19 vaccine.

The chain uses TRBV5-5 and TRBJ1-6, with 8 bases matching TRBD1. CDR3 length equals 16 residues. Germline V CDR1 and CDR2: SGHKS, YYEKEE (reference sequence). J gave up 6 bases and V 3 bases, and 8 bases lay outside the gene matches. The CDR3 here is CASSSLQGGGNSPLHF. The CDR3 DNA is TGTGCCAGCAGCTCGTTACAGGGGGGAGGTAATTCACCCCTCCACTTT.

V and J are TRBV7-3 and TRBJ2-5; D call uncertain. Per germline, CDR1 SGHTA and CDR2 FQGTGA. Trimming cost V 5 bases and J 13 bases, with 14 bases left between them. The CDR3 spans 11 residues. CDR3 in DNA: TGTGCCAGCAGCGTTACCCCCAAGAGGTACTTC. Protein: CASSVTPKRYF.

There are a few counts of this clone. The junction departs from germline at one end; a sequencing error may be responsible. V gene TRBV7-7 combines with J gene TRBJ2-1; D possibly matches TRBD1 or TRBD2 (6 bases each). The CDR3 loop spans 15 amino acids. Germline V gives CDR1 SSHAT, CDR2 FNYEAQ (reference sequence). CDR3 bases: TGTGCTAGCAGTCGGGACACCCGGGGAGGCAATGAGCAGTTCTTC. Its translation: CASSRDTRGGNEQFF.

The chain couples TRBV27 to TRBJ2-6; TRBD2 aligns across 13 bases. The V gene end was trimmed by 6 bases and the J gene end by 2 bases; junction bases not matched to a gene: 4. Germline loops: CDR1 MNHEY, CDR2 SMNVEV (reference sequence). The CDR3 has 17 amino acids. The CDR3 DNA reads TGTGCCAGCAGACCCGGGACTAGCGGGACTGGGGCCAACGTCCTGACTTTC. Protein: CASRPGTSGTGANVLTF. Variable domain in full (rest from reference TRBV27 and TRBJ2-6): EAQVTQNPRYLITVTGKKLTVTCSQNMNHEYMSWYRQDPGLGLRQIYYSMNVEVTDKGDVPEGYKVSRKEKRNFPLILESPSPNQTSLYFCASRPGTSGTGANVLTFGAGSRLTVL.

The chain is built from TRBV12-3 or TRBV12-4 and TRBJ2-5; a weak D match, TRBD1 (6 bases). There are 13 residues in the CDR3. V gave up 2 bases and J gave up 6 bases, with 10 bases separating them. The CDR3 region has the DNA TGTGCCAGCAGTTTAACGCAGGGGCAGACCCAGTACTTC. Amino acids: CASSLTQGQTQYF.

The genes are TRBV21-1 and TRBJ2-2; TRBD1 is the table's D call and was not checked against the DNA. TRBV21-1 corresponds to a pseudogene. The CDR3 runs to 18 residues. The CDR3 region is CASPPRQRRSLNTGELFF. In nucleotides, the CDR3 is TGTGCCAGCCCTCCCAGGCAACGTAGGTCCCTGAACACCGGGGAGCTGTTTTTT.

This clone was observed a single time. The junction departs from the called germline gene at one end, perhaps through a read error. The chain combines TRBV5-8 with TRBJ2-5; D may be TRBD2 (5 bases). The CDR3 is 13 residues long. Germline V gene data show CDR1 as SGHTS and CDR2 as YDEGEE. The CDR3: CATGGLAQETQYF. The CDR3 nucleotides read TGTGCCACAGGCGGTCTAGCTCAAGAGACCCAATACTTC.

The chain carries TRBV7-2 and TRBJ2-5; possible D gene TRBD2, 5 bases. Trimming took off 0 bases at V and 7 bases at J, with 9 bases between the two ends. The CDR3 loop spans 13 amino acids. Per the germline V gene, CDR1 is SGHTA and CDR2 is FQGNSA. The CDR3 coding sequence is TGTGCCAGCAGCTTAGCGATGGGGAGGACCCAGTACTTC. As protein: CASSLAMGRTQYF.

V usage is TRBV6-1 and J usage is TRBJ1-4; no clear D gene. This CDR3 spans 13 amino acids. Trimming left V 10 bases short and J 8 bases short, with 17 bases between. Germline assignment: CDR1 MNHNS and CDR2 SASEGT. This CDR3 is CATVNTAGEKLFF. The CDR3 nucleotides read TGTGCCACCGTAAACACTGCGGGGGAAAAACTGTTTTTT.

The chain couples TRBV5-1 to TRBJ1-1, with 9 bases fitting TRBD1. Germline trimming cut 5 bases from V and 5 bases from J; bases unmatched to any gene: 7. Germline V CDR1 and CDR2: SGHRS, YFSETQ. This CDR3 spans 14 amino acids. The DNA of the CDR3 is TGCGCCAGCAGTTATGGGACAGGGAGAACTGAAGCTTTCTTT. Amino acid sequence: CASSYGTGRTEAFF.

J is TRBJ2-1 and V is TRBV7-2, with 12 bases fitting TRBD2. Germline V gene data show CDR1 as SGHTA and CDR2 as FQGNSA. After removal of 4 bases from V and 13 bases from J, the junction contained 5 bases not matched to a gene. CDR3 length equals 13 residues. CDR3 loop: CASSSLAGGPQFF. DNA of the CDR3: TGTGCCAGCAGCTCTCTAGCGGGGGGGCCCCAGTTCTTC.

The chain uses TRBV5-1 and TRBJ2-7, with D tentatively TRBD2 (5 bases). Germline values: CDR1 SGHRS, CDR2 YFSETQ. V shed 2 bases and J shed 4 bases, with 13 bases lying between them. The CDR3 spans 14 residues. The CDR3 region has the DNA TGCGCCAGCAGCTTACTAGAAATCAAGTACGAGCAGTACTTC. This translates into CASSLLEIKYEQYF.

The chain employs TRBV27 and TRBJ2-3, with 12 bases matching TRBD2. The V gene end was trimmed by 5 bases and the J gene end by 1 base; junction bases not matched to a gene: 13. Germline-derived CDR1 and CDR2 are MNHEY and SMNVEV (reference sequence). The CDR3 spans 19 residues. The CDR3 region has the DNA TGTGCCAGCAGTGCCCCCGCTAGCGGGAGGGCCAGGGGCACAGATACGCAGTATTTT. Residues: CASSAPASGRARGTDTQYF.

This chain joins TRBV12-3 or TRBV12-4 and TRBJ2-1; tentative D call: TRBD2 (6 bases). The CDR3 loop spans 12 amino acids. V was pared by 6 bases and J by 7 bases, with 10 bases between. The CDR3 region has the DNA TGTGCCAGCAGGGCCGGGGGAAATGAGCAGTTCTTC. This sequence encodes CASRAGGNEQFF.

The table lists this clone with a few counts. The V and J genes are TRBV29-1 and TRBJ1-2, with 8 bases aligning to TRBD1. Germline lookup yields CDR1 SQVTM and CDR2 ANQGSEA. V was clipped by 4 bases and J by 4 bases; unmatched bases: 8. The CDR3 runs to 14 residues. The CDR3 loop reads CSVGTAGGAYGYTF. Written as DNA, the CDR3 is TGCAGCGTTGGGACCGCAGGGGGCGCCTATGGCTACACCTTC.

Written as DNA, the CDR3 is TGTGCCAGCAGCTCGACTAGATTCAATGAGCAGTTCTTC. Amino acids: CASSSTRFNEQFF. The genes are TRBV7-2 and TRBJ2-1; perhaps TRBD2 as D (6 bases). The CDR3 has 13 residues. The V and J ends lost 4 bases and 6 bases respectively, with 10 bases between them. Germline lookup yields CDR1 SGHTA and CDR2 FQGNSA. Full variable domain (missing parts from reference TRBV7-2 and TRBJ2-1): GAGVSQSPSNKVTEKGKDVELRCDPISGHTALYWYRQSLGQGLEFLIYFQGNSAPDKSGLPSDRFSAERTGGSVSTLTIQRTQQEDSAVYLCASSSTRFNEQFFGPGTRLTVL.

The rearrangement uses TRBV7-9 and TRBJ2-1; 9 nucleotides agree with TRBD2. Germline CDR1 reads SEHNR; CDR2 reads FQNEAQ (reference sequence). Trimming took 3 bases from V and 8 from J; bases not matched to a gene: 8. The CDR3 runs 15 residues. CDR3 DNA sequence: TGTGCCAGCAGCTTTATCGGCGGGAGGGCTCATGAGCAGTTCTTC. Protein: CASSFIGGRAHEQFF.

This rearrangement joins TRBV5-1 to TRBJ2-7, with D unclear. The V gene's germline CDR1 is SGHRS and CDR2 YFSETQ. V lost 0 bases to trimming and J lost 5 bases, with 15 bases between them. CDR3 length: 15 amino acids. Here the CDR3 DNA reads TGCGCCAGCAGCTTGGAAGGCCAACTTTCCGACGAGCAGTACTTC. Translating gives CASSLEGQLSDEQYF.

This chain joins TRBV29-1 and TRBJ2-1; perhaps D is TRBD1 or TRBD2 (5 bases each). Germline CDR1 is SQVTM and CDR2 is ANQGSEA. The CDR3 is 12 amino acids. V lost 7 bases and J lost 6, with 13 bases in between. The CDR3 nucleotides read TGCAGCGCAACCGGGACCTTCAATGAGCAGTTCTTC. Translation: CSATGTFNEQFF.

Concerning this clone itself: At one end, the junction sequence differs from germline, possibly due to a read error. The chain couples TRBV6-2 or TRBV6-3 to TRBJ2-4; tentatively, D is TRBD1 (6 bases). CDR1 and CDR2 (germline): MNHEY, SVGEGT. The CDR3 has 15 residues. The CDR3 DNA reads TGTGCCAGCAGTTACTCACCACCTGGACAGAACATTCTGTACTTC. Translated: CASSYSPPGQNILYF.

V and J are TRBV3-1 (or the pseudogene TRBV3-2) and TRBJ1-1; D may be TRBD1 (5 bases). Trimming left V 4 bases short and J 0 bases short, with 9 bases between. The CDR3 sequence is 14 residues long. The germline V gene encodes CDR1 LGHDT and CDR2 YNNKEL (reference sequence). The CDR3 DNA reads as TGTGCCAGCAGCCTAGGGACGGTGAACACTGAAGCTTTCTTT. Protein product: CASSLGTVNTEAFF.

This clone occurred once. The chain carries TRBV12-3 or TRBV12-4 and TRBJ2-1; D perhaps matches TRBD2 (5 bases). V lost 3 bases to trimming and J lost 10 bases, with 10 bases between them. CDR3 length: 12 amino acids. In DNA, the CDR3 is TGTGCCAGCAGTTTGGCTACGGGGGAGCAGTTCTTC. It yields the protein CASSLATGEQFF.